The rows below give T cell receptor beta chains drawn from one sample of a study of T cell responses to AZD1222 COVID-19 vaccine. The repertoire was sequenced with immunoSEQ multiplex PCR; TCRdb's copy has only in-frame clones and lacks some. There are roughly 66,000 clones in the sample; approximately 90% occur only once, and 4.8% lies in the top ten. The sequences come from peripheral blood, collected 28 days after the second dose of the MenACWY control vaccine. The receptors derive from an adult who received the MenACWY meningococcal vaccine as a control. Each CDR3 is given with its conserved first and last residue. The D gene is left open where the match is weak. Clone size is shown for a subset of rows, as once, few, many or a class of expanded clone.

>-|TRBD1|TRBV25-1|TRBJ1-4
TGTGCCAGCAGTGAATATCGCGGGACAGGGAATGAAAAACTGTTTTTT
CASSEYRGTGNEKLFF
>-|TRBD1|TRBV5-1|TRBJ2-3
TGCGCCAGCAGCGCGTGGGGACAGACTAGCACAGATACGCAGTATTTT
CASSAWGQTSTDTQYF
>-|-|TRBV7-2|TRBJ1-1
TGTGCCAGCAGCTTTTCCAGGGCGACTGAAGCTTTCTTT
CASSFSRATEAFF
>few|-|TRBV2|TRBJ1-1
TGTGCCAGCAGTAAGATGAACACTGAAGCTTTCTTT
CASSKMNTEAFF
>-|-|TRBV7-2|TRBJ1-3
TGTGCCAGCAGGAGGGGGTCTGGAAACACCATATATTTT
CASRRGSGNTIYF
>-|TRBD2|TRBV18|TRBJ2-2
TGTGCCAGCTCACCAAAGCGGGACCCCACCGGGGAGCTGTTTTTT
CASSPKRDPTGELFF
>-|-|TRBV4-3|TRBJ2-2
TGCGCCAGCAGCCAAGATCCTATCGGGGGGCTGAACACCGGGGAGCTGTTTTTT
CASSQDPIGGLNTGELFF
>-|-|TRBV19|TRBJ2-5
TGTGCCAGTAGGGGTGAGACCCAGTACTTC
CASRGETQYF
>once|TRBD2|TRBV5-5|TRBJ2-1
TGTGCCACAAAGCGGGGGGATACGGATGAGCAGTTCTTC
CATKRGDTDEQFF
>-|-|TRBV6-5|TRBJ2-7
TGTGCCAGCAGTTACGGGCGACCTGATCAGGGCTACGAGCAGTACTTC
CASSYGRPDQGYEQYF
>-|-|TRBV6-5|TRBJ2-3
TGTGCCAGCAGTTATACCGGGGTCGGAGATACGCAGTATTTT
CASSYTGVGDTQYF
>once|-|TRBV6-5|TRBJ1-1
TGTGCCAGCAGTTACTCTAGGAACACTGAAGCTTTCTTT
CASSYSRNTEAFF
>once|-|TRBV6-4|TRBJ1-1
TGTGCCAGCAAGCGCACCTTGAACACTGAAGCTTTCTTT
CASKRTLNTEAFF
>-|TRBD2|TRBV7-2|TRBJ2-1
TGTGCCAGCAGTGTCAGCGGGAGGGACAATCGGGAGCAGTTCTTC
CASSVSGRDNREQFF
>-|-|TRBV2|TRBJ1-5
TGTGCCAGCAGTGCGGGGTTTCAGCCCCAGCATTTT
CASSAGFQPQHF
>-|-|TRBV7-2|TRBJ2-3
TGTGCCAGCAGCTTAGACGGGGTTAACACAGATACGCAGTATTTT
CASSLDGVNTDTQYF
>-|-|TRBV5-4|TRBJ1-1
TGTGCCAGCAGCCCCCTCCTCTCGGGGGACACTGAAGCTTTCTTT
CASSPLLSGDTEAFF
>-|TRBD1|TRBV29-1|TRBJ2-3
TGCAGCGTTGAAGGTTGGGACAGGGGTACAGATACGCAGTATTTT
CSVEGWDRGTDTQYF
>-|-|TRBV7-2|TRBJ1-1
TGTGCCAGCAGCTCTACTAATTATAACACTGAAGCTTTCTTT
CASSSTNYNTEAFF
>-|-|TRBV12-3/TRBV12-4|TRBJ1-2
TGTGCCAGCAGTACGACAGGCTATGGCTACACCTTC
CASSTTGYGYTF
>-|-|TRBV20-1|TRBJ2-1
TGCAGTGCTAGATTCGGGGAGCAGTTCTTC
CSARFGEQFF
>-|-|TRBV28|TRBJ2-7
TGTGCCAGCCAGGGTTCCCGTGAGCAGTACTTC
CASQGSREQYF
>-|TRBD1|TRBV10-3|TRBJ2-2
TGTGCCATCAGCCCGGGACAGGGATACACCGGGGAGCTGTTTTTT
CAISPGQGYTGELFF
>once|-|TRBV9|TRBJ1-4
TGTGCCAGCAGCGGTTGGCCGGGTTTGGGGGGTGAAAAACTGTTTTTT
CASSGWPGLGGEKLFF
>-|-|TRBV28|TRBJ1-1
TGTGCCAGCAGTGTACCCCCGGGTGAAGCTTTCTTT
CASSVPPGEAFF
>-|TRBD1|TRBV27|TRBJ1-1
TGTGCCAGCAGTCCAGGGGGGGGACGGACTGAAGCTTTCTTT
CASSPGGGRTEAFF
>-|-|TRBV7-2|TRBJ2-7
TGTGCCAGCAGCTTAGCGGGGGGCACAACCTACGAGCAGTACTTC
CASSLAGGTTYEQYF
>-|-|TRBV7-8|TRBJ2-7
TGTGCCAGCAGCTTAGGGGGGTGGGGCTCCTACGAGCAGTACTTC
CASSLGGWGSYEQYF
>-|-|TRBV10-3|TRBJ1-1
TGTGCCATCAGTGAGGAGGGGAAGAGGGGTGGCACTGAAGCTTTCTTT
CAISEEGKRGGTEAFF
>-|-|TRBV21-1|TRBJ1-6
TGTGCCAGCAGCAGCAGGGGTGGTGTTTGTTCACCCCTCCACTTT
CASSSRGGVCSPLHF
>few|TRBD2|TRBV7-8|TRBJ2-7
TGTGCCAGCAGCTTATTGACTAGCGGGGGCATCTACGAGCAGTACTTC
CASSLLTSGGIYEQYF
>-|-|TRBV9|TRBJ2-7
TGTGCCAGCGGACTCGGAAGCTACGAGCAGTACTTC
CASGLGSYEQYF
>-|-|TRBV27|TRBJ1-2
TGTGCCAGCAAATCCATCGACAGGACGGGTGGCTACACCTTC
CASKSIDRTGGYTF
>-|-|TRBV6-5|TRBJ2-7
TGTGCCAGCAGTTACCGGGCCCGCTCCTACGAGCAGTACTTC
CASSYRARSYEQYF
>-|-|TRBV23-1|TRBJ1-2
TGCGCCAGCAGTCAATCGACAGGCCCCCCTAACTATGGCTACACCTTC
CASSQSTGPPNYGYTF
>-|-|TRBV27|TRBJ2-3
TGTGCCAGCTGTTGTGACAGCGGGCCCACAGATACGCAGTATTTT
CASCCDSGPTDTQYF
>-|-|TRBV5-1|TRBJ1-1
TGCGCCAGCAGCACCACAGAGAACACTGAAGCTTTCTTT
CASSTTENTEAFF
>-|TRBD1|TRBV2|TRBJ1-2
TGTGCCAGCAGTGCTAGGACAGGCCCCTATGGCTACACCTTC
CASSARTGPYGYTF
>-|-|TRBV5-1|TRBJ2-7
TGCGCCAGCAGCTTAGAAGGGGACTACGAGCAGTACTTC
CASSLEGDYEQYF
>-|TRBD1|TRBV7-2|TRBJ1-1
TGTGCCAGCAGCCGGACAGGGAACACTGAAGCTTTCTTT
CASSRTGNTEAFF
>-|-|TRBV30|TRBJ1-5
TGTGCCTGTGCCCTATCCGGCAATCAGCCCCAGCATTTT
CACALSGNQPQHF
>-|TRBD1|TRBV6-1|TRBJ1-2
TGTGCCAGCAGTGAGACAGGGGGTGGCTACACCTTC
CASSETGGGYTF
>-|-|TRBV5-8|TRBJ1-6
TGTGCCAGCAGCCCACGGACAGATAATTCACCCCTCCACTTT
CASSPRTDNSPLHF